This T cell receptor (beta chain) was documented in a study of blood T cell repertoires in COVID-19. Overall study: Samples taken during acute and convalescent COVID-19 were collected in the United States, Italy and Spain.

There are a few counts of this clone. Seattle enrolled patients during active infection and tracked them longitudinally. Germline V CDR1 and CDR2: MDHEN, SYDVKM. The CDR3 loop spans 14 amino acids. Losses at the gene ends were 6 bases for V and 13 bases for J; bases not matched to a gene: 10. Libraries were prepared by immunoSEQ multiplex PCR; TCRdb keeps only in-frame clonotypes and omits some of them. This table holds under 85,000 clones, roughly 80% found once. Source material: peripheral blood. The sequence was obtained from a man aged 45 to 65 with COVID-19, enrolled during active disease. The chain carries TRBV28 and TRBJ1-6, with TRBD1 identical over 9 bases. As DNA, the CDR3 is TGTGCCAGCAGGGGTCGGGACAGGGTTTTCCCCCTCCACTTT. It yields the protein CASRGRDRVFPLHF.